The T cell receptor beta chain described here comes from a study of T cell clones after liver transplantation. Across the study: Apart from a few HCV-positive recipients, transplants were for non-autoimmune, non-viral reasons.

The CDR3 is 16 residues long. J gave up 2 bases and V 3 bases, and 6 bases lay outside the gene matches. Germline-derived CDR1 and CDR2 are MGHDK and SYGVNS. The assay was immunoSEQ multiplex PCR, and TCRdb's table has in-frame clones only and misses some. The top ten hold 2.7% of the sample, which has about 72,000 clones, more than 90% seen once. Unstimulated PBMCs were sorted into CD3+CD4+ and CD3+CD8+ populations. Whole-study results and caveats: Small, mixed patient groups and varying post-transplant times limit these conclusions.

About this clone: Its antigen is as yet unknown.

This sequence was found in a human donor who received a liver transplant. The material sequenced was CD4+ T cells from blood, taken before liver transplant. This chain connects TRBV25-1 to TRBJ2-1, with 8 nucleotides matching TRBD2. The CDR3 loop is CASSEGGLGPYNEQFF. The CDR3 region has the DNA TGTGCCAGCAGTGAGGGGGGACTAGGCCCCTACAATGAGCAGTTCTTC. The variable domain in full, with the rest retrieved from reference TRBV25-1 and TRBJ2-1, is EADIYQTPRYLVIGTGKKITLECSQTMGHDKMYWYQQDPGMELHLIHYSYGVNSTEKGDLSSESTVSRIRTEHFPLTLESARPSHTSQYLCASSEGGLGPYNEQFFGPGTRLTVL.